Listed here are 22 T cell receptor beta chains from one sample, sequenced in a study of beta chain features in type 1 diabetes. Sequencing targeted expressed TCRB transcripts, as all isolated RNA had been reverse transcribed. This table comes from immunoSEQ multiplex PCR, and its TCRdb copy is limited to in-frame clones, with some not included. The sample has hundreds of thousands of clones, approximately 30% seen once. The sequencing input was naive CD4+ T cells from blood. The receptors stem from a man between 18 and 29 years old in good health.

On this clone itself: The sample carries other DNA sequences with the same CDR3. The CDR3 DNA follows: TGTGCCAGCAGAGCCACAGATACGCAGTATTTT. It is translated as CASRATDTQYF. The chain recombines TRBV7-9 with TRBJ2-3; D is ambiguous. Germline loops: CDR1 SEHNR, CDR2 FQNEAQ (reference sequence). This CDR3 has 11 amino acids. V gave up 6 bases and J gave up 2 bases, with 3 bases separating them. The full variable domain, with the rest looked up from reference TRBV7-9 and TRBJ2-3, is DTGVSQNPRHKITKRGQNVTFRCDPISEHNRLYWYRQTLGQGPEFLTYFQNEAQLEKSRLLSDRFSAERPKGSFSTLEIQRTEQGDSAMYLCASRATDTQYFGPGTRLTVL.

This chain joins TRBV4-1 and TRBJ2-7; TRBD2 agrees at 7 bases. The junction had 17 bases not matched to a gene; V was cut back by 1 base and J by 5 bases. This CDR3 has 18 residues. Germline values: CDR1 MGHRA, CDR2 YSYEKL. The CDR3 reads CASSQGAARGGRGNEQYF. The CDR3 DNA reads TGCGCCAGCAGCCAAGGAGCGGCTAGAGGCGGGAGAGGCAACGAGCAGTACTTC.

J is TRBJ1-1 and V is TRBV9; D remains unclear. Trimming pared 6 bases from V and 0 bases from J, leaving 9 bases between. Germline CDR1 is SGDLS and CDR2 is YYNGEE. The length of the CDR3 is 13 residues. The CDR3 DNA reads TGTGCCAGCAACCCTGATCTGAACACTGAAGCTTTCTTT. Translation: CASNPDLNTEAFF.

In this sample, this clone turned up a few times. The rearrangement uses TRBV2 and TRBJ2-1; TRBD2 matches 9 bases. The CDR3 extends over 15 amino acids. V dropped 8 bases and J dropped 6; count of bases not matched to a gene: 11. Germline V gene lookup returns CDR1 SNHLY and CDR2 FYNNEI. CDR3 amino acids: CASDVTSGGANEQFF. CDR3 DNA sequence: TGTGCCAGCGACGTGACTAGCGGAGGGGCCAATGAGCAGTTCTTC. The full variable domain, in which reference TRBV2 and TRBJ2-1 provide the parts outside the CDR3, is EPEVTQTPSHQVTQMGQEVILRCVPISNHLYFYWYRQILGQKVEFLVSFYNNEISEKSEIFDDQFSVERPDGSNFTLKIRSTKLEDSAMYFCASDVTSGGANEQFFGPGTRLTVL.

This clone was counted between two and nine times. This rearrangement joins TRBV4-3 to TRBJ2-2; D is unclear. V lost 1 base and J lost 7, with 4 bases in between. Germline V gives CDR1 LGHNA, CDR2 YSLEER. The CDR3 spans 12 residues. The CDR3 DNA reads TGCGCCAGCAGCCAAGTGGACGGGGAGCTGTTTTTT. It specifies CASSQVDGELFF.

This clone was counted a few times. The J gene is TRBJ2-1, the V gene TRBV25-1, with D perhaps matching TRBD1 (6 bases). CDR1 is MGHDK, CDR2 SYGVNS, per germline. The CDR3 extends over 12 amino acids. V lost 5 bases and J lost 8, with 10 bases in between. CDR3 region: CASSPQGYEQFF. CDR3 coding DNA: TGTGCCAGCAGTCCACAGGGTTATGAGCAGTTCTTC.

This clone was seen a handful of times. The V gene is TRBV30, the J gene TRBJ1-2; D not certain. Germline CDR1 is GTSNPN and CDR2 is SVGIG (reference sequence). The CDR3 consists of 11 residues. V was pared by 1 base and J by 5 bases, with 5 bases between. The CDR3 coding sequence is TGTGCCTGGAGTGAGAAATATGGCTACACCTTC. Its protein product is CAWSEKYGYTF.

This clone was counted between two and nine times. The gene calls are TRBV4-3 and TRBJ2-1; D is unclear. Trimming stripped 3 bases from V and 0 bases from J, with 9 bases between. Germline CDR1 LGHNA, CDR2 YSLEER. The CDR3 contains 15 residues. The CDR3 DNA follows: TGCGCCAGCAGCCAGCCTGGCGTCTCCTACAATGAGCAGTTCTTC. Amino acid sequence: CASSQPGVSYNEQFF.

This clone was found a few times. The J gene is TRBJ2-3, the V gene TRBV7-2, with 11 bases identical to TRBD2. Germline values: CDR1 SGHTA, CDR2 FQGNSA. V shed 5 bases and J 4 bases; nucleotides not matched to a gene: 5. The CDR3 is 15 amino acids. The CDR3 region has the DNA TGTGCCAGCAGCAAACTAGCGGGAGAATCAGATACGCAGTATTTT. This gives the protein CASSKLAGESDTQYF.

The chain couples TRBV14 to TRBJ1-1; D perhaps matches TRBD1 (5 bases). Trimming stripped 4 bases from V and 5 bases from J, with 17 bases between. The CDR3 runs to 15 residues. The germline CDR1 and CDR2 sequences are SGHDN and FVKESK. The CDR3 here is CASSLITITGTEAFF. Written as DNA, the CDR3 is TGTGCCAGCAGCCTCATTACCATTACAGGTACTGAAGCTTTCTTT.

This clone was counted a few times. The CDR3 is CATSQDRDTYEQYF. For the CDR3, the DNA is TGTGCCACGAGCCAAGACAGGGACACCTACGAGCAGTACTTC. This chain uses TRBV10-3 with TRBJ2-7; 7 bases align to TRBD1. The CDR3 extends over 14 amino acids. Germline-derived CDR1 and CDR2 are ENHRY and SYGVKD. V shed 10 bases and J 2 bases; nucleotides not matched to a gene: 11.

This sequence joins TRBV29-1 and TRBJ1-5; D might be TRBD1 (6 bases). This CDR3 comprises 13 residues. Germline V gives CDR1 SQVTM, CDR2 ANQGSEA. With 4 bases removed from V and 1 base from J, the gap between germline ends came to 8 bases. CDR3: CSVGGQSNQPQHF. The CDR3 DNA is TGCAGCGTTGGGGGGCAGAGCAATCAGCCCCAGCATTTT. The full variable domain, with the rest looked up from reference TRBV29-1 and TRBJ1-5, is SAVISQKPSRDICQRGTSLTIQCQVDSQVTMMFWYRQQPGQSLTLIATANQGSEATYESGFVIDKFPISRPNLTFSTLTVSNMSPEDSSIYLCSVGGQSNQPQHFGDGTRLSIL.

The table lists this clone with a few counts. The genes are TRBV29-1 and TRBJ2-7, with D tentatively TRBD1 or TRBD2 (5 bases each). Trimming left V 0 bases short and J 3 bases short, with 15 bases between. The CDR3 extends over 15 amino acids. The germline V gene encodes CDR1 SQVTM and CDR2 ANQGSEA. The CDR3, as DNA: TGCAGCGTTGAAGATACCGGGACCGACGGCTACGAGCAGTACTTC. Translating it yields CSVEDTGTDGYEQYF.

This clone has just a few counts. The chain links TRBV4-3 to TRBJ2-1; TRBD2 aligns across 8 bases. This CDR3 comprises 16 residues. Germline V gives CDR1 LGHNA, CDR2 YSLEER. V shed 4 bases and J 3 bases; nucleotides not matched to a gene: 8. The CDR3 loop reads CASSRVAGFDYNEQFF. CDR3 DNA: TGCGCCAGCAGCCGAGTAGCGGGGTTCGACTACAATGAGCAGTTCTTC.

This clone was detected a few times. The V call is TRBV7-2, the J call TRBJ2-7; no clear D. There are 15 residues in the CDR3. The germline CDR1 and CDR2 sequences are SGHTA and FQGNSA. Trimming removed 2 bases at V and 2 bases at J, with 13 bases between. CDR3 sequence reads: CASSLQASGTYEQYF. The CDR3 bases are TGTGCCAGCAGCTTACAGGCGTCGGGTACCTACGAGCAGTACTTC.

V and J are TRBV29-1 and TRBJ2-3; 14 positions agree with TRBD2. The V gene's germline CDR1 is SQVTM and CDR2 ANQGSEA. With V trimmed by 7 bases and J by 4 bases, 13 bases remained unmatched. The CDR3 totals 17 residues. The CDR3 bases are TGCAGCGGGCGCGGGACTAGCGGGAGCGGGAGGGCAGATACGCAGTATTTT. Encoded protein: CSGRGTSGSGRADTQYF.

The table lists this clone with a few counts. V usage is TRBV10-3 and J usage is TRBJ2-1; 9 positions agree with TRBD1. Germline CDR1 is ENHRY and CDR2 is SYGVKD. The CDR3 consists of 13 residues. The J segment lost 6 bases and the V segment lost 6 bases, leaving 3 bases of the junction unmatched. The CDR3 region has the DNA TGTGCCATCAGGATGACAGGGGGCAATGAGCAGTTCTTC. It encodes CAIRMTGGNEQFF.

This clone turned up a few times. The chain employs TRBV6-5 and TRBJ2-3; 7 bases agree with TRBD2. This CDR3 comprises 13 residues. After removal of 5 bases from V and 6 bases from J, the junction contained 5 bases not matched to a gene. CDR1 is MNHEY and CDR2 is SVGAGI in the germline V gene. The CDR3 nucleotides read TGTGCCAGCAGTAGGAGGGGAGGGGATACGCAGTATTTT. This sequence encodes CASSRRGGDTQYF.

This clone was recorded a few times. V and J are TRBV2 and TRBJ2-1; 11 positions agree with TRBD2. CDR1 SNHLY and CDR2 FYNNEI come from the germline V gene. CDR3 length: 11 amino acids. The chain's CDR3 is CASGRENEQFF. Here the CDR3 DNA reads TGTGCTAGCGGGAGGGAAAATGAGCAGTTCTTC. Looking up the rest from reference TRBV2 and TRBJ2-1 gives the full variable domain: EPEVTQTPSHQVTQMGQEVILRCVPISNHLYFYWYRQILGQKVEFLVSFYNNEISEKSEIFDDQFSVERPDGSNFTLKIRSTKLEDSAMYFCASGRENEQFFGPGTRLTVL.

This rearrangement joins TRBV10-3 to TRBJ2-3, with 9 bases aligning to TRBD2. Per germline, CDR1 ENHRY and CDR2 SYGVKD. V lost 3 bases and J lost 0; bases outside the gene matches: 7. CDR3 length: 17 residues. The DNA of the CDR3 is TGTGCCATCAGTGACTTCCTAGCGGGAACGAGCACAGATACGCAGTATTTT. Its protein is CAISDFLAGTSTDTQYF.

The genes are TRBV10-3 and TRBJ2-2; 7 nucleotides match TRBD1. Germline CDR1 is ENHRY and CDR2 is SYGVKD. This CDR3 contains 15 residues. Trimming took 4 bases from V and 1 from J; bases not matched to a gene: 3. The DNA for the CDR3 is TGTGCCATCAGTGGGGACAGACAGAACACCGGGGAGCTGTTTTTT. This translates into CAISGDRQNTGELFF.

The chain is built from TRBV30 and TRBJ2-7; 10 bases map to TRBD1. The CDR3 has 16 residues. Germline V gene lookup returns CDR1 GTSNPN and CDR2 SVGIG (reference sequence). V lost 0 bases and J lost 2; bases outside the gene matches: 7. The CDR3 DNA is TGTGCCTGGAGTGTACCCTGGACAGGGGGAGCCTACGAGCAGTACTTC. Its translation is CAWSVPWTGGAYEQYF. The variable domain in full, with the rest retrieved from reference TRBV30 and TRBJ2-7, is SQTIHQWPATLVQPVGSPLSLECTVEGTSNPNLYWYRQAAGRGLQLLFYSVGIGQISSEVPQNLSASRPQDRQFILSSKKLLLSDSGFYLCAWSVPWTGGAYEQYFGPGTRLTVT.